One sample yielded the 25 T cell receptor beta chains listed below, sequenced in a study of identical twins. TCRdb re-called the 5' RACE reads through MiXCR, storing one row per CDR3 protein. The data show hundreds of thousands of distinct CDR3 sequences, roughly 24% seen once. Separately, the same data were catalogued under a study of T cells expressing NK-cell markers.

The sequencing sample was made of CD4+ T cells sorted from blood. These receptors came from a woman aged 18-29 years in good health.

This clonotype was observed a few times. The rearrangement links TRBV29-1 to TRBJ2-5; D is perhaps TRBD1 (5 bases). The CDR3 is 12 amino acids. Germline CDR1 is SQVTM and CDR2 is ANQGSEA. Trimming left V 7 bases short and J 2 bases short, with 11 bases between. The CDR3 region has the DNA TGCAGCGCCTACAGGAGACAAGAGACCCAGTACTTC. Amino acid sequence: CSAYRRQETQYF.

This clonotype came up a few times. The chain uses TRBV7-2 and TRBJ2-3; 7 nucleotides agree with TRBD2. The CDR3 spans 13 residues. Germline assignment: CDR1 SGHTA and CDR2 FQGNSA. Unmatched junction bases numbered 6, after V lost 10 bases and J lost 2 bases. Here the CDR3 reads CATRAGNTDTQYF. DNA for the CDR3: TGTGCCACCCGAGCGGGGAACACAGATACGCAGTATTTT.

This clonotype was counted between two and nine times. The chain uses TRBV14 and TRBJ2-4, with D perhaps assigned TRBD1 or TRBD2 (5 bases each). The CDR3 extends over 15 amino acids. Trimming stripped 1 base from V and 6 bases from J, with 13 bases between. From germline, CDR1 is SGHDN and CDR2 FVKESK. The CDR3 reads CASSQVGVGGNIQYF. CDR3 DNA sequence: TGTGCCAGCAGCCAAGTGGGGGTCGGAGGAAACATTCAGTACTTC.

This clonotype showed up just a few times. This sequence joins TRBV9 and TRBJ2-3; no firm D call. Trimming removed 0 bases from V and 6 bases from J, with 11 bases in between. The CDR3 loop spans 14 amino acids. Per germline, CDR1 SGDLS and CDR2 YYNGEE. CDR3 amino acids: CASSVATPADTQYF. The CDR3 DNA is TGTGCCAGCAGCGTAGCGACCCCCGCGGATACGCAGTATTTT.

This clonotype appeared many times. The V and J genes are TRBV12-3 or TRBV12-4 and TRBJ1-2; D is perhaps TRBD1 (6 bases). The CDR3 loop spans 13 amino acids. Trimming cost V 3 bases and J 7 bases, with 12 bases left between them. The CDR3 reads CASSFGGGGGYTF. CDR3 coding DNA: TGTGCCAGCAGTTTCGGTGGGGGCGGTGGCTACACCTTC.

V is TRBV6-1 and J is TRBJ1-1, with 8 positions matching TRBD1. V gave up 7 bases and J gave up 1 base; unmatched junction bases: 8. The CDR3 runs 15 residues. CDR1 MNHNS and CDR2 SASEGT come from the germline V gene. The CDR3 loop is CASTPAGGRNTEAFF. The CDR3 DNA reads TGTGCCAGCACACCTGCAGGGGGCCGGAACACTGAAGCTTTCTTT.

This clonotype was seen a few times. The chain uses TRBV5-1 and TRBJ2-7; a weak D match, TRBD1 (5 bases). This CDR3 is 18 amino acids long. The V and J ends lost 0 bases and 0 bases respectively, with 19 bases between them. Per germline, CDR1 SGHRS and CDR2 YFSETQ. CDR3 protein: CASSLAPATVGSSYEQYF. For the CDR3, the DNA is TGCGCCAGCAGCTTGGCCCCAGCGACAGTTGGTAGCTCCTACGAGCAGTACTTC.

This clonotype turned up a few times. The chain is built from TRBV11-2 and TRBJ2-5, with D perhaps TRBD1 or TRBD2 (5 bases each). Trimming took off 5 bases at V and 3 bases at J, with 22 bases between the two ends. The CDR3 is 17 residues long. CDR1 and CDR2 (germline): SGHAT, FQNNGV. DNA for the CDR3: TGTGCCAGCAGCCTCACTCCGGGACGGTCCGGAAAAGAGACCCAGTACTTC. Translation gives CASSLTPGRSGKETQYF.

The chain has TRBV3-1 and TRBJ2-3; possibly TRBD2 for D (6 bases). Trimming removed 4 bases from V and 4 bases from J, with 15 bases in between. The CDR3 runs to 15 residues. CDR1 and CDR2 from the germline V gene are LGHDT and YNNKEL (reference sequence). CDR3 amino acids: CASSPPRGRADTQYF. CDR3 nucleotides: TGTGCCAGCAGCCCTCCTCGGGGGAGAGCAGATACGCAGTATTTT.

V is TRBV7-9 and J is TRBJ2-7; 7 bases are a match to TRBD2. The CDR3 runs to 16 residues. V lost 3 bases, J lost 4 bases, and 12 bases stayed unmatched. Looked up from germline, CDR1 is SEHNR and CDR2 is FQNEAQ (reference sequence). For the CDR3, the DNA is TGTGCCAGCAGCTTCCCCCCAGCGGGGACCCGATACGAGCAGTACTTC. This encodes CASSFPPAGTRYEQYF.

The chain uses TRBV10-3 and TRBJ2-3; D might be TRBD1 (5 bases). The germline V and J ends were trimmed by 5 bases and 1 base, with 7 bases remaining between them. The germline V gene encodes CDR1 ENHRY and CDR2 SYGVKD. CDR3 size: 13 residues. CDR3: CAISLQGTDTQYF. DNA of the CDR3: TGTGCCATCAGTTTACAGGGCACAGATACGCAGTATTTT.

The chain uses TRBV9 and TRBJ2-7, with TRBD1 as a possible D gene (5 bases). Germline V CDR1 and CDR2: SGDLS, YYNGEE. This CDR3 is built from 15 residues. Between the trimmed V and J ends, which lost 4 bases and 4 bases, there was a span of 18 bases. The CDR3 DNA sequence: TGTGCCAGCAGCCACAGTTGGGGCTCGATATACGAGCAGTACTTC. It codes for CASSHSWGSIYEQYF.

In this sample, this clonotype turned up a few times. The V and J genes are TRBV2 and TRBJ2-5; D may be TRBD1 (6 bases). Deletions cut 4 bases from V and 4 bases from J, with 16 bases between. CDR3 length equals 15 residues. Germline V CDR1 and CDR2: SNHLY, FYNNEI. The CDR3 reads CASSGHRVRAETQYF. In nucleotides, the CDR3 is TGTGCCAGCAGTGGGCACAGGGTGCGCGCAGAGACCCAGTACTTC.

The chain has TRBV7-9 and TRBJ2-3, with D perhaps matching TRBD1 (7 bases). The germline CDR1 and CDR2 sequences are SEHNR and FQNEAQ (reference sequence). Trimming stripped 1 base from V and 8 bases from J, with 13 bases between. CDR3 size: 14 residues. DNA for the CDR3: TGTGCCAGCAGCTTAGACGGGGGACAGTCTACGCAGTATTTT. Residues: CASSLDGGQSTQYF.

The chain recombines TRBV6-1 with TRBJ1-1; D gene ambiguous. V lost 6 bases, J lost 1 base, and 9 bases lay in between. Germline-derived CDR1 and CDR2 are MNHNS and SASEGT. The CDR3 sequence is 13 residues long. In nucleotides, the CDR3 is TGTGCCAGCAGGTGGGGTCGGAACACTGAAGCTTTCTTT. Amino acid sequence: CASRWGRNTEAFF.

V and J are TRBV12-5 and TRBJ2-7, with 7 bases identical to TRBD1. V shed 7 bases and J 3 bases; nucleotides not matched to a gene: 6. Germline loops: CDR1 LGHNT, CDR2 FRNRAP. CDR3 length: 13 amino acids. CDR3 DNA sequence: TGTGCTAGTGCCCCACAGGGGCTCTACGAGCAGTACTTC. Encoded protein: CASAPQGLYEQYF. The whole variable domain, filled in from reference TRBV12-5 and TRBJ2-7, reads DARVTQTPRHKVTEMGQEVTMRCQPILGHNTVFWYRQTMMQGLELLAYFRNRAPLDDSGMPKDRFSAEMPDATLATLKIQPSEPRDSAVYFCASAPQGLYEQYFGPGTRLTVT.

The chain joins TRBV20-1 to TRBJ1-1; D gene ambiguous. The V and J ends lost 1 base and 12 bases respectively, with 18 bases between them. The CDR3 contains 13 residues. From germline, CDR1 is DFQATT and CDR2 SNEGSKA (reference sequence). CDR3 protein: CSARARLTHSPFF. DNA for the CDR3: TGCAGTGCTAGAGCGCGCCTGACGCACTCCCCTTTCTTT.

There are a few counts of this clonotype. The chain combines TRBV11-2 with TRBJ2-3; D is perhaps TRBD1 (5 bases). The CDR3 spans 15 residues. V lost 7 bases and J lost 2, with 16 bases in between. Germline assignment: CDR1 SGHAT and CDR2 FQNNGV. The CDR3 sequence: CASTRSPGSTDTQYF. CDR3 sequence (DNA): TGTGCCAGCACCCGAAGTCCAGGGTCCACAGATACGCAGTATTTT.

This clonotype has just a few counts. V usage is TRBV7-8 and J usage is TRBJ1-5; 7 nucleotides line up with TRBD1. V shed 5 bases and J 7 bases; nucleotides not matched to a gene: 8. Germline values: CDR1 SGHVS, CDR2 FQNEAQ. The CDR3 length is 14 residues. The CDR3 protein is CASSTGQVPQPQHF. DNA for the CDR3: TGTGCCAGCAGCACTGGACAGGTGCCGCAGCCCCAGCATTTT.

The chain couples TRBV6-5 to TRBJ1-5, with D unclear. Per the germline V gene, CDR1 is MNHEY and CDR2 is SVGAGI. The CDR3 loop spans 14 amino acids. V was pared by 2 bases and J by 6 bases, with 11 bases between. CDR3 in DNA: TGTGCCAGCAGTTACGTCCCGGGCGGTCAGCCCCAGCATTTT. It is translated as CASSYVPGGQPQHF.

This clonotype was seen a few times. The V and J genes are TRBV27 and TRBJ2-7; either TRBD1 or TRBD2 may supply D (6 bases each). Trimming shortened V by 11 bases and J by 5 bases, and 22 bases separated the two germline ends. The CDR3 covers 14 residues. Germline V gives CDR1 MNHEY, CDR2 SMNVEV (reference sequence). In nucleotides, the CDR3 is TGTGCCCCCGGGGGCCAGGGTCATTTTAACGAGCAGTACTTC. This gives the protein CAPGGQGHFNEQYF.

In this sample, this clonotype turned up a few times. The chain carries TRBV15 and TRBJ2-5; D gene uncertain. This CDR3 has 11 residues. Per the germline V gene, CDR1 is LNHNV and CDR2 is YYDKDF (reference sequence). The V end lost 4 bases, the J end lost 5 bases, and 5 bases lay between the germline ends. The CDR3 coding sequence is TGTGCCACCAGCATTGAGGAGACCCAGTACTTC. As protein: CATSIEETQYF.

The chain employs TRBV20-1 and TRBJ2-1, with D perhaps matching TRBD1 (5 bases). V was trimmed by 1 base and J by 8 bases, leaving 18 bases between them. Germline CDR1 reads DFQATT; CDR2 reads SNEGSKA (reference sequence). The CDR3 runs 15 residues. DNA for the CDR3: TGCAGTGCTAGAGTTGCGACAGTCCTTATCGATGAGCAGTTCTTC. Its protein product is CSARVATVLIDEQFF.

J is TRBJ2-3 and V is TRBV20-1; 8 nucleotides match TRBD1. Trimming cost V 6 bases and J 3 bases; bases outside gene matches: 8. CDR1 DFQATT and CDR2 SNEGSKA come from the germline V gene (reference sequence). The CDR3 has 14 residues. Here the CDR3 reads CSATRTGLTDTQYF. The CDR3 DNA reads as TGCAGTGCGACAAGGACAGGGTTGACAGATACGCAGTATTTT.

In this sample, this clonotype turned up a few times. The chain links TRBV11-3 to TRBJ1-4; 8 nucleotides align to TRBD1. CDR3 size: 14 residues. V was clipped by 5 bases and J by 5 bases; unmatched bases: 4. Germline CDR1 is SGHNT and CDR2 is YENEEA. Here the CDR3 reads CASSLDRGNEKLFF. In nucleotides, the CDR3 is TGTGCCAGCAGCCTTGACAGGGGAAATGAAAAACTGTTTTTT.